This T cell receptor beta chain was sequenced during a study of T cell responses to AZD1222 COVID-19 vaccine. Study findings and constraints: Elevations in Spike-specific TCR breadth and depth followed administration of two AZD1222 doses. Clonal diversity may have been underestimated in mostly white British donors. Unmutated variant regions reportedly attract nearly half of all spike-specific TCRs. There were vaccine-associated CD4 TCRs across spike, dominant at 160-218 and 743-854.

Trimming took off 5 bases at V and 9 bases at J, with 23 bases between the two ends. Germline assignment: CDR1 SGHNT and CDR2 YENEEA. The CDR3 covers 16 residues. Measured with immunoSEQ multiplex PCR; TCRdb has only the in-frame clones, and not every one. This sample has roughly 140,000 clones, with 85% to 95% found just once. Notes on this clone: Its antigen remains unknown.

The chain is built from TRBV11-3 and TRBJ2-1, with D hard to call. The material sequenced was peripheral blood, taken on day 0 of AZD1222 vaccination. The receptor comes from an adult in good health. In nucleotides, the CDR3 is TGTGCCAGCAGCCCGGATCGTGATATCTTGAATGGTGAGCAGTTCTTC. This encodes CASSPDRDILNGEQFF.